This passage covers 15 T cell receptor beta chains from one sample sequenced in a study of CXCR3-negative and CXCR3-positive naive CD8 T cells. UMI-labeled TRB cDNA libraries were prepared by 5' RACE. With the 5' RACE reads reprocessed, TCRdb shows one record per CDR3 protein and no DNA. Across about 62,000 distinct CDR3 sequences, the top ten clones capture 4.3% of the sample. Specimen: naive CXCR3- CD8+ T cells from blood. Noted subset: CD45RO-CCR7+CD27+CD95- naive CD8+ T cells lacking CXCR3 (TNR3-). The receptors here all came from a human donor in good health. Some clones in this sample may be carry-over from other donors' samples.

V gene TRBV5-1 combines with J gene TRBJ1-6; TCRdb proposes TRBD1, but this gene call is untestable without DNA. The germline gives CDR1 SGHRS, CDR2 YFSETQ. The length of the CDR3 is 15 residues. CDR3 sequence: CASSSTGGRDSPLHF. Looking up the rest from reference TRBV5-1 and TRBJ1-6 gives the full variable domain: KAGVTQTPRYLIKTRGQQVTLSCSPISGHRSVSWYQQTPGQGLQFLFEYFSETQRNKGNFPGRFSGRQFSNSRSEMNVSTLELGDSALYLCASSSTGGRDSPLHFGNGTRLTVT.

The genes are TRBV6-5 and TRBJ2-5. The CDR3 loop spans 13 amino acids. The germline gives CDR1 MNHEY, CDR2 SVGAGI. The CDR3 sequence is CASSYSSRETQYF.

The genes are TRBV7-8 and TRBJ2-7. This CDR3 contains 14 residues. CDR1 and CDR2 from the germline V gene are SGHVS and FQNEAQ. CDR3 sequence reads: CASSLSRTTYEQYF.

V is TRBV20-1 and J is TRBJ2-7; checking the TCRdb D call of TRBD1 is not possible without DNA. Per germline, CDR1 DFQATT and CDR2 SNEGSKA (reference sequence). The CDR3 has 14 amino acids. The CDR3 is CSAMDRKKTYEQYF.

The chain joins TRBV7-6 to TRBJ2-6. Germline lookup yields CDR1 SGHVS and CDR2 FNYEAQ. This CDR3 region has 16 residues. The CDR3 is CASSSETLSGANVLTF.

The rearrangement links TRBV6-2 or TRBV6-3 to TRBJ2-2; no DNA is available, so the TRBD1 call from TCRdb remains unchecked. Germline V gene data show CDR1 as MNHEY and CDR2 as SVGEGT. The CDR3 spans 13 residues. The CDR3 spells CASNTGDSGELFF.

The chain joins TRBV15 to TRBJ2-3; TCRdb selects TRBD1, and the lack of DNA leaves this call unchecked. The CDR3 covers 16 residues. CDR1 and CDR2 (germline): LNHNV, YYDKDF (reference sequence). The CDR3 here is CATSRGQGKETDTQYF.

V is TRBV20-1 and J is TRBJ2-1; with no DNA, the TCRdb D assignment of TRBD1 cannot be verified. Germline V gene lookup returns CDR1 DFQATT and CDR2 SNEGSKA (reference sequence). The CDR3 is 14 residues long. This CDR3 reads CSARGGTGRNEQFF.

V usage is TRBV19 and J usage is TRBJ2-4; TCRdb designates TRBD2, a call that cannot be tested without DNA. The CDR3 spans 18 residues. Germline V gives CDR1 LNHDA, CDR2 SQIVND (reference sequence). The CDR3 protein is CASSMGGRAAITKNIQYF.

The chain employs TRBV6-6 and TRBJ1-5. The CDR3 length is 14 residues. CDR1 MNHNY and CDR2 SVGAGI come from the germline V gene (reference sequence). The CDR3: CASSYRTLEEPQHF.

The rearrangement joins TRBV7-9 to TRBJ1-1; there is no DNA to check the TCRdb D call of TRBD1. The CDR3 spans 14 residues. The germline CDR1 and CDR2 sequences are SEHNR and FQNEAQ (reference sequence). Here the CDR3 reads CASSLGGQHTEAFF.

This chain links TRBV7-3 with TRBJ2-1; TCRdb designates TRBD2, a call that cannot be tested without DNA. The CDR3 loop spans 15 amino acids. Germline loops: CDR1 SGHTA, CDR2 FQGTGA. The CDR3 reads CASSLRLAGDYEQFF. Variable domain in full (rest from reference TRBV7-3 and TRBJ2-1): GAGVSQTPSNKVTEKGKYVELRCDPISGHTALYWYRQSLGQGPEFLIYFQGTGAADDSGLPNDRFFAVRPEGSVSTLKIQRTERGDSAVYLCASSLRLAGDYEQFFGPGTRLTVL.

The rearrangement joins TRBV7-9 to TRBJ2-5; without DNA, the TCRdb call of TRBD1 cannot be checked. This CDR3 has 16 amino acids. The germline CDR1 and CDR2 sequences are SEHNR and FQNEAQ (reference sequence). The CDR3 reads CASSLRFEGLWETQYF.

The V gene is TRBV11-2, the J gene TRBJ2-1; the TCRdb D gene call, TRBD1, has no DNA to confirm it. Germline V gene data show CDR1 as SGHAT and CDR2 as FQNNGV. The CDR3 spans 14 residues. This chain's CDR3 is CATEAGTGGNEQFF.

The chain uses TRBV29-1 and TRBJ1-2; TCRdb indicates TRBD1, and absent DNA this call remains unverified. CDR1 and CDR2 from the germline V gene are SQVTM and ANQGSEA. The CDR3 consists of 13 residues. The chain's CDR3 is CPRDRGPNYGYTF.